This TCR beta chain is from a study of blood T cell repertoires in COVID-19. The germline V gene encodes CDR1 MNHEY and CDR2 SMNVEV (reference sequence). Trimming took 2 bases from V and 5 from J; bases not matched to a gene: 6. The CDR3 is 15 residues long. Sequencing used immunoSEQ multiplex PCR; TCRdb keeps in-frame clones, though not all of them. The table includes about 260,000 clones, more than 75% detected once. This clone was counted once. The sequencing input was peripheral blood. The chain combines TRBV27 with TRBJ1-2; TRBD1 matches at 9 bases. The sequence was collected from a woman between 35 and 50 years old who had recovered from COVID-19. CDR3: CASSLIGTGLYGYTF. CDR3 nucleotides: TGTGCCAGCAGTTTAATCGGGACAGGGTTATATGGCTACACCTTC.